The next 4 T cell receptor beta chains were all read from a single sample in a study of vaccination and CD4 T cells after COVID-19. Their target antigens are unknown. The treatment denotes: approximately 9-day PBMC culture with coronavirus spike peptide pools or control peptides (ViraFEST assay). The Oncomine TCR Beta short-read assay was applied to DNA of cultured CD4+ T cells. TCRdb reprocessed the PCR reads via MiXCR and lists one record per CDR3 protein. The sample carries about 13,000 distinct CDR3 sequences, approximately 42% recorded once. The source material was CD4+ T cells from blood, cultured in vitro, sampled after SARS-CoV-2 vaccination. The receptors originated from a human donor who had recovered from COVID-19.

The V and J genes are TRBV5-4 and TRBJ1-1, with D possibly being TRBD1 (5 bases). Trimming took off 0 bases at V and 3 bases at J, with 9 bases between the two ends. The CDR3 is 14 amino acids. In germline, CDR1 is SGHNT, CDR2 YYREEE (reference sequence). The CDR3 loop reads CASSLVGGDTEAFF. DNA of the CDR3: TGTGCCAGCAGCTTGGTAGGAGGGGACACTGAAGCTTTCTTT.

The rearrangement uses TRBV19 and TRBJ1-2; D gene ambiguous. This CDR3 has 13 residues. Germline V lookup: CDR1 LNHDA, CDR2 SQIVND (reference sequence). Trimming removed 6 bases at V and 3 bases at J, with 11 bases between. The CDR3, as DNA: TGTGCCAGTAGGAAGGACCGGGACTATGGCTACACCTTC. It specifies CASRKDRDYGYTF. The complete variable domain, with remaining parts taken from reference TRBV19 and TRBJ1-2, reads DGGITQSPKYLFRKEGQNVTLSCEQNLNHDAMYWYRQDPGQGLRLIYYSQIVNDFQKGDIAEGYSVSREKKESFPLTVTSAQKNPTAFYLCASRKDRDYGYTFGSGTRLTVV.

This rearrangement joins TRBV24-1 to TRBJ2-3; 8 positions agree with TRBD2. The CDR3 length is 14 residues. Germline CDR1 reads KGHDR; CDR2 reads SFDVKD. The ends lost 10 bases at V and 4 bases at J; junction bases unmatched: 9. CDR3 DNA sequence: TGTGCCACGGGGCCTCCGGGACTAGCAGATACGCAGTATTTT. Its translation: CATGPPGLADTQYF.

This chain uses TRBV7-9 with TRBJ1-1, with D unresolved. Trimming took off 1 base at V and 7 bases at J, with 16 bases between the two ends. Looked up from germline, CDR1 is SEHNR and CDR2 is FQNEAQ (reference sequence). This CDR3 spans 15 amino acids. The CDR3 nucleotides read TGTGCCAGCAGCTTAGGTGACCCCAACGGAGGTGAAGCTTTCTTT. It specifies CASSLGDPNGGEAFF.